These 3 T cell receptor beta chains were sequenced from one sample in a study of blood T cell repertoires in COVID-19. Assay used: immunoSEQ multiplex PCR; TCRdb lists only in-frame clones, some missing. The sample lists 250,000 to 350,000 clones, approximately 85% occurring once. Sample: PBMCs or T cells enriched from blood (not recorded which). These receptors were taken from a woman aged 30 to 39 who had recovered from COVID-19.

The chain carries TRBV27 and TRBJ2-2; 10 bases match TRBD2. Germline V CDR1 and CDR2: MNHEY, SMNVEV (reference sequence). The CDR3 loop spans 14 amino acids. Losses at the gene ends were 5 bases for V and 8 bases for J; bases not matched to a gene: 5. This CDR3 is CASSPLAGEGELFF. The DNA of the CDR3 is TGTGCCAGCAGTCCCCTAGCGGGAGAGGGGGAGCTGTTTTTT.

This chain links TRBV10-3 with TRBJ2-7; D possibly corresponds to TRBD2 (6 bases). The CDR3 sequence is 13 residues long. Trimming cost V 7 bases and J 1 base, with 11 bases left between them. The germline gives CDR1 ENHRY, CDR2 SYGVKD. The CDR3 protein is CAIKGGASYEQYF. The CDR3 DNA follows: TGTGCCATCAAGGGCGGGGCATCCTACGAGCAGTACTTC.

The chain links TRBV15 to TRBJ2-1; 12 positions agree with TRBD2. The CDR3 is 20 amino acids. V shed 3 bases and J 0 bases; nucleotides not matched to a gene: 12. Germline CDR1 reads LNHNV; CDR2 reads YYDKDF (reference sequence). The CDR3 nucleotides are TGTGCCACCAGCAGCATTCTGAGGGGACTAGCGGGCAGCTCCTACAATGAGCAGTTCTTC. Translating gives CATSSILRGLAGSSYNEQFF.